The next 12 T cell receptor beta chains were all read from a single sample in a study of T cell repertoires in cytomegalovirus infection. TCRdb re-called the reads through MiXCR, storing one row per CDR3 protein. The data show 740,000 or so distinct CDR3 sequences, less than 40% seen once. Specimen: PBMCs. Receptors were obtained from a human donor in good health (CMV status not recorded). Some clones in this sample may be carry-over from other donors' samples.

A remark on this clonotype: This sequence may be a read error, since a much larger clone differs from it by one base. The chain is built from TRBV2 and TRBJ1-2; D is unresolved. From germline, CDR1 is SNHLY and CDR2 FYNNEI. This CDR3 has 13 residues. Trimming cost V 6 bases and J 2 bases, with 10 bases left between them. CDR3 sequence reads: CASSFLSNYGYTF. The DNA of the CDR3 is TGTGCCAGCAGCTTCCTTTCCAACTATGGCTACACCTTC. The complete variable domain, with remaining parts taken from reference TRBV2 and TRBJ1-2, reads EPEVTQTPSHQVTQMGQEVILRCVPISNHLYFYWYRQILGQKVEFLVSFYNNEISEKSEIFDDQFSVERPDGSNFTLKIRSTKLEDSAMYFCASSFLSNYGYTFGSGTRLTVV.

This clonotype was recorded many times. The chain has TRBV6-6 and TRBJ1-4; 9 positions agree with TRBD1. The V and J ends lost 6 bases and 4 bases, in that order; junction bases with no gene match: 12. Germline values: CDR1 MNHNY, CDR2 SVGAGI (reference sequence). This CDR3 has 17 amino acids. Here the CDR3 reads CASSPGHRGQGNEKLFF. DNA for the CDR3: TGTGCCAGCAGCCCAGGGCACAGGGGGCAGGGTAATGAAAAACTGTTTTTT.

The chain is built from TRBV4-1 and TRBJ2-7; no clear D gene. The V end was cut by 4 bases, the J end by 4 bases, with 23 bases between. The CDR3 totals 17 residues. The germline V gene encodes CDR1 MGHRA and CDR2 YSYEKL. Here the CDR3 reads CASSLNTPGRKVYEQYF. DNA of the CDR3: TGCGCCAGCAGCCTCAATACACCGGGCCGCAAGGTGTACGAGCAGTACTTC.

This clonotype was counted between two and nine times. V and J are TRBV28 and TRBJ2-2; 12 bases map to TRBD2. Per the germline V gene, CDR1 is MDHEN and CDR2 is SYDVKM. After removal of 5 bases from V and 6 bases from J, the junction contained 4 bases not matched to a gene. This CDR3 comprises 15 residues. CDR3 bases: TGTGCCAGCAGTGAGCTAGCGGGAGGGGCCGGGGAGCTGTTTTTT. It yields the protein CASSELAGGAGELFF.

This clonotype was found a few times. V gene TRBV7-9 combines with J gene TRBJ2-3, with D unclear. The CDR3 consists of 15 residues. The V gene lost 3 bases and the J gene lost 6 bases, with 16 bases spanning the gap. Germline V CDR1 and CDR2: SEHNR, FQNEAQ (reference sequence). The CDR3 coding sequence is TGTGCCAGCAGCTTGAATCCCGAGGTTTCGGATACGCAGTATTTT. This sequence encodes CASSLNPEVSDTQYF. Drawing the rest from reference TRBV7-9 and TRBJ2-3, the complete variable domain is DTGVSQNPRHKITKRGQNVTFRCDPISEHNRLYWYRQTLGQGPEFLTYFQNEAQLEKSRLLSDRFSAERPKGSFSTLEIQRTEQGDSAMYLCASSLNPEVSDTQYFGPGTRLTVL.

CDR3 sequence (DNA): TGTGCCAGCAGCTCGAGGACAGGGACGGGGAACACTGAAGCTTTCTTT. It codes for CASSSRTGTGNTEAFF. The chain has TRBV7-6 and TRBJ1-1; TRBD1 matches 8 bases. J gave up 1 base and V 4 bases, and 8 bases lay outside the gene matches. Germline CDR1 SGHVS, CDR2 FNYEAQ. The CDR3 extends over 16 amino acids.

This chain joins TRBV6-6 and TRBJ2-2; D uncertain. The CDR3 runs 14 residues. Germline-derived CDR1 and CDR2 are MNHNY and SVGAGI (reference sequence). Trimming stripped 7 bases from V and 2 bases from J, with 11 bases between. The CDR3 bases are TGTGCCAGCATGCAACACCTAAACACCGGGGAGCTGTTTTTT. Amino acid sequence: CASMQHLNTGELFF.

The J gene is TRBJ1-5, the V gene TRBV19, with 11 bases lining up with TRBD1. V lost 7 bases and J lost 9; bases outside the gene matches: 11. Germline V gene data show CDR1 as LNHDA and CDR2 as SQIVND (reference sequence). The CDR3 extends over 15 amino acids. CDR3 in DNA: TGTGCCAGTAAAGAGTGGGGACAGGGGGTAGGGCCCCAGCATTTT. This sequence encodes CASKEWGQGVGPQHF. The complete variable domain, with remaining parts taken from reference TRBV19 and TRBJ1-5, reads DGGITQSPKYLFRKEGQNVTLSCEQNLNHDAMYWYRQDPGQGLRLIYYSQIVNDFQKGDIAEGYSVSREKKESFPLTVTSAQKNPTAFYLCASKEWGQGVGPQHFGDGTRLSIL.

This clonotype was observed a few times. This chain uses TRBV6-1 with TRBJ2-7; D not resolved. V was trimmed by 2 bases and J by 7 bases, leaving 15 bases between them. The CDR3 has 14 amino acids. CDR1 and CDR2 (germline): MNHNS, SASEGT. The CDR3 reads CASSEYRAVGEQYF. The CDR3 bases are TGTGCCAGCAGTGAATACCGGGCCGTTGGGGAGCAGTACTTC.

This clonotype was seen once. The chain carries TRBV18 and TRBJ1-6; D is possibly TRBD1 (6 bases). V dropped 5 bases and J dropped 2 bases, with 10 bases sitting between them. Germline V gene data show CDR1 as KGHSH and CDR2 as LQKENI. CDR3 length: 15 residues. CDR3 bases: TGTGCCAGCTCAATGGACAGTGCCTATAATTCACCCCTCCACTTT. Translation gives CASSMDSAYNSPLHF.

J is TRBJ2-1 and V is TRBV20-1; D is undetermined. V gave up 2 bases and J gave up 8 bases, with 10 bases separating them. Germline values: CDR1 DFQATT, CDR2 SNEGSKA (reference sequence). The length of the CDR3 is 12 residues. CDR3 sequence: CSARKGNYEQFF. The CDR3 region has the DNA TGCAGTGCTAGAAAGGGAAACTATGAGCAGTTCTTC.

This chain uses TRBV5-4 with TRBJ2-3; D is perhaps TRBD2 (5 bases). Germline CDR1 reads SGHNT; CDR2 reads YYREEE (reference sequence). V was clipped by 1 base and J by 1 base, with 13 bases between them. The CDR3 length is 16 residues. CDR3 DNA sequence: TGTGCCAGCAGCTTGAAAAGGAGGATGGGCACAGATACGCAGTATTTT. It encodes CASSLKRRMGTDTQYF.